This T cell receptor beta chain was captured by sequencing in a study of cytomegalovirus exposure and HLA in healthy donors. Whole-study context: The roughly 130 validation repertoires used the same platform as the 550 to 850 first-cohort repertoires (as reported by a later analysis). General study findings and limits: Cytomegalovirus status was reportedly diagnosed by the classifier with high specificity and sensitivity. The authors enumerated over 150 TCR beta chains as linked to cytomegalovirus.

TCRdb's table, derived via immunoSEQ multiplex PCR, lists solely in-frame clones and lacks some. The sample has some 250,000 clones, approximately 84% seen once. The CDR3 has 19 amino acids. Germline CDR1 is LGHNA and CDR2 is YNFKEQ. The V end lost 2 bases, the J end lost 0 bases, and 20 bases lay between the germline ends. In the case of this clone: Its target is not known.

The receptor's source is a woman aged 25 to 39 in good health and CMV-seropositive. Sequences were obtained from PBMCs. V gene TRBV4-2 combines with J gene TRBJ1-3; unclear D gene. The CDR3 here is CASSQLTEGEPLSGNTIYF. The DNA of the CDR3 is TGTGCCAGCAGCCAACTAACGGAGGGCGAGCCTCTCTCTGGAAACACCATATATTTT.